Below are 9 T cell receptor beta chains sequenced from a single sample in a study of blood T cell repertoires in COVID-19. The data were produced by immunoSEQ multiplex PCR, yet TCRdb's version contains in-frame clones alone and is incomplete. The table includes 300,000 to 450,000 clones, about 89% detected once. The sequencing input was PBMCs or T cells enriched from blood (not recorded which). These receptors all come from a man aged 35 to 55 in a cohort exposed to, infected with or recovered from COVID-19 (not recorded which).

V and J are TRBV3-1 (or the pseudogene TRBV3-2) and TRBJ1-4; 7 bases agree with TRBD1. CDR3 length equals 15 residues. Unmatched junction bases numbered 8, after V lost 4 bases and J lost 6 bases. Germline loops: CDR1 LGHDT, CDR2 YNNKEL (reference sequence). The CDR3 coding sequence is TGTGCCAGCAGCCCCCAGGGGGTTGAGGATGAAAAACTGTTTTTT. This encodes CASSPQGVEDEKLFF.

The V and J genes are TRBV3-1 (or the pseudogene TRBV3-2) and TRBJ2-1, with 8 positions matching TRBD2. CDR1 and CDR2 (germline): LGHDT, YNNKEL (reference sequence). The trim removed 4 bases at V and 1 base at J, leaving 3 bases unmatched. The CDR3 contains 15 residues. The CDR3, as DNA: TGTGCCAGCAGCCTCGCTAGCGGGTCCTACAATGAGCAGTTCTTC. This codes for CASSLASGSYNEQFF.

As regards this clone: At the DNA level, this CDR3 is encoded by other sequences in the same sample as well. V is TRBV18 and J is TRBJ2-7; 12 bases agree with TRBD2. V lost 0 bases and J lost 4; bases outside the gene matches: 1. Looked up from germline, CDR1 is KGHSH and CDR2 is LQKENI. The CDR3 length is 15 residues. The CDR3 DNA sequence: TGTGCCAGCTCACCACCGACTAGCGGGAGTTACGAGCAGTACTTC. Its translation: CASSPPTSGSYEQYF.

This clone was observed once. The chain has TRBV29-1 and TRBJ1-2; 7 nucleotides align to TRBD1. The CDR3 consists of 13 residues. Germline V gene data show CDR1 as SQVTM and CDR2 as ANQGSEA. The CDR3 spells CGHAEGAPYGYTF. The CDR3 DNA is TGCGGCCATGCCGAGGGGGCGCCCTATGGCTACACCTTC.

The V and J genes are TRBV27 and TRBJ1-5; unclear D gene. In germline, CDR1 is MNHEY, CDR2 SMNVEV (reference sequence). Deletions cut 2 bases from V and 3 bases from J, with 14 bases between. The length of the CDR3 is 16 residues. The CDR3 DNA sequence: TGTGCCAGCAGTTTAGGGCGAGGGTGGGTCAATCAGCCCCAGCATTTT. Encoded protein: CASSLGRGWVNQPQHF.

This clone has just one count. The chain is built from TRBV12-3 or TRBV12-4 and TRBJ1-1; D not resolved. V lost 3 bases, J lost 11 bases, and 10 bases lay in between. The CDR3 is 11 amino acids. CDR3 nucleotide sequence: TGTGCCAGCAGTTTGCGGAACGAGGCTTTCTTT. Amino acids: CASSLRNEAFF.

This clone was detected only once. This chain joins TRBV10-1 and TRBJ1-1; 9 nucleotides line up with TRBD1. The CDR3 length is 13 residues. The germline V gene has CDR1 WNHNN and CDR2 SYGVQD (reference sequence). V lost 2 bases to trimming and J lost 8 bases; unmatched junction nucleotides: 3. In DNA, the CDR3 is TGCGCCAGCAGTGAGGGGGACAGGGCGGAAGCTTTCTTT. It specifies CASSEGDRAEAFF.

In nucleotides, the CDR3 is TGTGCCAGCAGCCAAGAAACCCTAGCGGGGTTGATGTGGAGCACAGATACGCAGTATTTT. Translated, it gives CASSQETLAGLMWSTDTQYF. This sequence joins TRBV14 and TRBJ2-3; 9 bases match TRBD2. V shed 0 bases and J 0 bases; nucleotides not matched to a gene: 13. CDR3 length: 20 amino acids. Germline V CDR1 and CDR2: SGHDN, FVKESK.

The CDR3 DNA is TGCGCCAGCAGCTTGGGTGACAGGGGTTCCACAGATACGCAGTATTTT. It codes for CASSLGDRGSTDTQYF. V is TRBV5-1 and J is TRBJ2-3; 8 bases are shared with TRBD1. CDR1 SGHRS and CDR2 YFSETQ come from the germline V gene. This CDR3 has 16 amino acids. V lost 0 bases to trimming and J lost 2 bases; unmatched junction nucleotides: 5. The full variable domain, in which reference TRBV5-1 and TRBJ2-3 provide the parts outside the CDR3, is KAGVTQTPRYLIKTRGQQVTLSCSPISGHRSVSWYQQTPGQGLQFLFEYFSETQRNKGNFPGRFSGRQFSNSRSEMNVSTLELGDSALYLCASSLGDRGSTDTQYFGPGTRLTVL.